Below are 30 T cell receptor beta chains sequenced from a single sample in a study of T cells in Graves' hyperthyroidism and ophthalmopathy. From RNA transcripts, TCR beta CDR3 regions were amplified. The study used the HTBI primer set for a first-round RT-PCR of the TCR CDR3. TCRdb re-called the multiplex PCR reads with MiXCR, one entry per CDR3 protein. The sample lists just under 750,000 distinct CDR3 sequences, 35% occurring once. Material for sequencing was blood. The receptors come from a woman aged 40 to 50 with Graves' hyperthyroidism.

This CDR3 reads CASSLMGLATTDTQYF. In nucleotides, the CDR3 is TGTGCCAGCAGCTTAATGGGACTAGCGACGACAGATACGCAGTATTTT. J is TRBJ2-3 and V is TRBV7-6; 10 bases line up with TRBD2. The CDR3 consists of 16 residues. The germline CDR1 and CDR2 sequences are SGHVS and FNYEAQ. Unmatched junction bases numbered 5, after V lost 2 bases and J lost 3 bases.

The count of this clonotype is one. This chain links TRBV20-1 with TRBJ2-2; D is unresolved. Per the germline V gene, CDR1 is DFQATT and CDR2 is SNEGSKA (reference sequence). Trimming cost V 0 bases and J 0 bases, with 8 bases left between them. The CDR3 covers 15 residues. CDR3 nucleotides: TGCAGTGCTAGAGATCGACGGGCGAACACCGGGGAGCTGTTTTTT. It is translated as CSARDRRANTGELFF.

V usage is TRBV20-1 and J usage is TRBJ1-5, with D maybe TRBD1 (5 bases). V lost 3 bases to trimming and J lost 2 bases, with 11 bases between them. Germline V gene data show CDR1 as DFQATT and CDR2 as SNEGSKA (reference sequence). CDR3 length equals 14 residues. The CDR3 is CSARGLTGNQPQHF. For the CDR3, the DNA is TGCAGTGCTAGGGGGCTTACAGGCAATCAGCCCCAGCATTTT.

This chain uses TRBV27 with TRBJ2-5; D gene uncertain. The germline V and J ends were trimmed by 0 bases and 1 base, with 3 bases remaining between them. Germline V CDR1 and CDR2: MNHEY, SMNVEV (reference sequence). CDR3 length equals 13 residues. CDR3 in amino acids: CASSLSVQETQYF. Written as DNA, the CDR3 is TGTGCCAGCAGTTTATCCGTCCAAGAGACCCAGTACTTC.

This clonotype was found many times. The chain recombines TRBV11-2 with TRBJ1-5; D might be TRBD1 (6 bases). Trimming removed 5 bases at V and 7 bases at J, with 12 bases between. The length of the CDR3 is 13 residues. Germline CDR1 reads SGHAT; CDR2 reads FQNNGV. The CDR3 nucleotides read TGTGCCAGCAGCAGGGGGATGGAACAGCCCCAGCATTTT. Protein sequence: CASSRGMEQPQHF.

This clonotype turned up a few times. The chain employs TRBV20-1 and TRBJ2-7, with no clear D. V was shortened by 1 base and J by 2 bases, with 9 bases between the two germline ends. The CDR3 runs 13 residues. Germline CDR1 DFQATT, CDR2 SNEGSKA (reference sequence). The CDR3 spells CSARGGPTYEQYF. The DNA for the CDR3 is TGCAGTGCTAGAGGGGGTCCAACCTACGAGCAGTACTTC.

This chain links TRBV20-1 with TRBJ1-1; TRBD1 matches at 9 bases. This CDR3 contains 14 residues. The V segment lost 5 bases and the J segment 7 bases; nucleotides outside the gene matches: 11. Germline values: CDR1 DFQATT, CDR2 SNEGSKA (reference sequence). CDR3 nucleotides: TGCAGTGCTTTGTCCTCAACAGGGGGCAGTGAAGCTTTCTTT. It translates to CSALSSTGGSEAFF.

The J gene is TRBJ2-2, the V gene TRBV10-3, with D uncertain. Trimming removed 10 bases at V and 1 base at J, with 16 bases between. The CDR3 is made up of 15 amino acids. CDR1 is ENHRY and CDR2 is SYGVKD in the germline V gene. The CDR3 loop is CASSQDNRNTGELFF. CDR3 coding DNA: TGTGCCAGCAGCCAAGATAACAGGAACACCGGGGAGCTGTTTTTT.

This chain uses TRBV24-1 with TRBJ1-2, with D perhaps TRBD1 (5 bases). This CDR3 comprises 17 residues. Deletions cut 5 bases from V and 7 bases from J, with 25 bases between. CDR1 is KGHDR and CDR2 is SFDVKD in the germline V gene. The CDR3 sequence: CATSAPSGTRGYGGYTF. The CDR3 DNA is TGTGCCACCAGTGCCCCCTCCGGGACGAGGGGCTACGGTGGCTACACCTTC.

To note about this clonotype: One end of the junction does not line up with germline, which may come from a read error. The chain carries TRBV9 and TRBJ1-1, with D tentatively TRBD1 (5 bases). Germline values: CDR1 SGDLS, CDR2 YYNGEE. CDR3 length: 14 amino acids. CDR3: CVSSVGPMNTEAFF. The CDR3, as DNA: TGTGTCAGCAGCGTGGGACCGATGAACACTGAAGCTTTCTTT.

The chain is built from TRBV27 and TRBJ1-1; D not resolved. CDR1 and CDR2 from the germline V gene are MNHEY and SMNVEV (reference sequence). The CDR3 has 14 residues. V lost 2 bases and J 5 bases, leaving 12 bases between the germline ends. CDR3 amino acids: CASSLGPYGTEAFF. The CDR3 DNA sequence: TGTGCCAGCAGTTTAGGGCCGTATGGTACTGAAGCTTTCTTT.

The chain recombines TRBV21-1 with TRBJ2-5; the table's D call of TRBD2 was not tested on the DNA. TRBV21-1 is a documented pseudogene. This CDR3 comprises 18 residues. The CDR3 region has the DNA TGTGCCAGCAGCAGGCGGACTAGCGGGAGGACTTTTCAAGAGACCCAGTACTTC. This codes for CASSRRTSGRTFQETQYF.

This clonotype was detected ten times or more. This rearrangement joins TRBV7-2 to TRBJ1-2, with 7 bases lining up with TRBD1. The length of the CDR3 is 13 residues. V gave up 5 bases and J gave up 4 bases; unmatched junction bases: 4. Germline CDR1 SGHTA, CDR2 FQGNSA. CDR3 sequence (DNA): TGTGCCAGCAGCACCCAGGGGGGCTATGGCTACACCTTC. Protein sequence: CASSTQGGYGYTF.

Details on this clonotype: With a much larger clone just one base away, this may be a read error. The chain is built from TRBV7-9 and TRBJ2-5; the D call may be TRBD1 or TRBD2 (5 bases each). This CDR3 comprises 14 residues. In germline, CDR1 is SEHNR, CDR2 FQNEAQ (reference sequence). CDR3 sequence reads: CASSRGRIGETRYF. DNA for the CDR3: TGTGCCAGCAGCCGTGGACGGATAGGGGAGACCCGGTACTTC.

The J gene is TRBJ2-7, the V gene TRBV10-3, with D hard to call. Germline V lookup: CDR1 ENHRY, CDR2 SYGVKD. Trimming pared 6 bases from V and 6 bases from J, leaving 12 bases between. The CDR3 sequence is 12 residues long. As DNA, the CDR3 is TGTGCCATCAGCGAACTTAGCAGCGAGCAGTACTTC. It is translated as CAISELSSEQYF.

With respect to this clonotype: A read error may explain this, as a much larger clone is one base away. The rearrangement uses TRBV7-6 and TRBJ2-7, with TRBD1 identical over 7 bases. Trimming removed 4 bases from V and 2 bases from J; junction bases left unmatched: 2. The CDR3 runs to 13 residues. Germline CDR1 and CDR2: SGHVS and FNYEAQ. The CDR3, as DNA: TGTGCCAGCAGCTGGGACAGTCCCTACGAGCAGTACTTC. As protein: CASSWDSPYEQYF.

In its sample, this clonotype was seen a few times. One end of the junction fails to match germline, which may point to a read error. This chain uses TRBV10-3 with TRBJ2-7; TRBD2 matches at 7 bases. The CDR3 spans 14 residues. The V gene's germline CDR1 is ENHRY and CDR2 SYGVKD. CDR3: CASSVRGSSYEQYF. The DNA for the CDR3 is TGTGCCAGCAGTGTGCGGGGGAGCTCCTACGAGCAGTACTTC.

Ten or more counts support this clonotype. The CDR3 sequence is CASVGLNLGNTEAFF. CDR3 coding DNA: TGTGCCAGTGTTGGCCTCAACCTTGGGAACACTGAAGCTTTCTTT. The chain recombines TRBV2 with TRBJ1-1; the D is unclear. The CDR3 runs to 15 residues. Trimming pared 9 bases from V and 1 base from J, leaving 18 bases between. CDR1 and CDR2 (germline): SNHLY, FYNNEI. Variable domain in full (rest from reference TRBV2 and TRBJ1-1): EPEVTQTPSHQVTQMGQEVILRCVPISNHLYFYWYRQILGQKVEFLVSFYNNEISEKSEIFDDQFSVERPDGSNFTLKIRSTKLEDSAMYFCASVGLNLGNTEAFFGQGTRLTVV.

J is TRBJ1-2 and V is TRBV6-5, with no clear D. V lost 7 bases and J 4 bases, leaving 22 bases between the germline ends. CDR1 and CDR2 (germline): MNHEY, SVGAGI. The length of the CDR3 is 16 residues. The CDR3 DNA reads as TGTGCCAGCACCCCGAGGGTGGAGGAGTCCTTCTATGGCTACACCTTC. Its protein is CASTPRVEESFYGYTF.

The chain uses TRBV29-1 and TRBJ1-5; D not resolved. Trimming took off 8 bases at V and 0 bases at J, with 2 bases between the two ends. Germline V lookup: CDR1 SQVTM, CDR2 ANQGSEA. The CDR3 contains 10 residues. CDR3 residues: CSLSNQPQHF. The DNA for the CDR3 is TGCAGCCTTAGCAATCAGCCCCAGCATTTT.

The rearrangement joins TRBV4-3 to TRBJ2-2; D gene unclear. CDR1 LGHNA and CDR2 YSLEER come from the germline V gene. CDR3 length: 18 amino acids. Trimming stripped 0 bases from V and 0 bases from J, with 14 bases between. This CDR3 is CASSQETAHSANTGELFF. The CDR3, as DNA: TGCGCCAGCAGCCAAGAAACGGCTCACTCCGCGAACACCGGGGAGCTGTTTTTT.

This clonotype was observed a handful of times. As DNA, the CDR3 is TGTGCCAGCAGTTTTGAGGACAGGGCGGAGGCTTTCTTT. This gives the protein CASSFEDRAEAFF. The gene calls are TRBV12-3 or TRBV12-4 and TRBJ1-1; 8 bases are a match to TRBD1. With V trimmed by 3 bases and J by 11 bases, 8 bases remained unmatched. CDR3 length equals 13 residues.

For this clonotype: A much larger clone differs from this one at a single base, so this may be a read error. The CDR3 ends on some other residue instead of the conserved phenylalanine or tryptophan, so this is likely a read error. The chain recombines TRBV2 with TRBJ2-5, with D perhaps TRBD1 or TRBD2 (5 bases each). Germline V gives CDR1 SNHLY, CDR2 FYNNEI. V was clipped by 4 bases and J by 6 bases, with 12 bases between them. This CDR3 is 13 amino acids long. The CDR3 nucleotides read TGTGCCAGCAGTGGGGGGTGGGCGAAGACCCAGTACCTC. Its translation: CASSGGWAKTQYL.

This sequence joins TRBV2 and TRBJ2-7, with D possibly matching TRBD1 (6 bases). The CDR3 loop spans 14 amino acids. Between the trimmed V and J ends, which lost 6 bases and 4 bases, there was a span of 16 bases. CDR1 is SNHLY, CDR2 FYNNEI, per germline. In DNA, the CDR3 is TGTGCCAGCAGCCAAGATATCAGGGGATACGAGCAGTACTTC. Its translation: CASSQDIRGYEQYF.

The table lists this clonotype with a few counts. The chain recombines TRBV7-6 with TRBJ2-5, with TRBD1 matching 10 bases. Per the germline V gene, CDR1 is SGHVS and CDR2 is FNYEAQ. V lost 6 bases to trimming and J lost 2 bases; unmatched junction nucleotides: 6. The CDR3 spans 15 residues. The CDR3, as DNA: TGTGCCAGCAGTCTCCTGGGACAGGGGCAAGAGACCCAGTACTTC. It codes for CASSLLGQGQETQYF.

Of note for this clonotype: One junction end disagrees with the germline gene, perhaps due to a read error. The chain combines TRBV10-3 with TRBJ1-1; D gene uncertain. Germline V gives CDR1 ENHRY, CDR2 SYGVKD. The length of the CDR3 is 10 residues. CDR3 sequence (DNA): TGTGCCAGCAGTTTTTGGGTGACTTTCTTT. Protein product: CASSFWVTFF.

This clonotype has ten or more counts. The rearrangement uses TRBV7-9 and TRBJ2-7; tentatively, D is TRBD1 or TRBD2 (5 bases each). The V end was cut by 5 bases, the J end by 5 bases, with 16 bases between. The CDR3 totals 14 residues. CDR1 and CDR2 (germline): SEHNR, FQNEAQ (reference sequence). The CDR3 protein is CASSPTGAADEQYF. CDR3 bases: TGTGCCAGCAGCCCAACCGGGGCGGCCGACGAGCAGTACTTC.

This clonotype was observed a handful of times. The genes are TRBV12-3 or TRBV12-4 and TRBJ1-2; perhaps TRBD1 as D (6 bases). V was trimmed by 3 bases and J by 6 bases, leaving 14 bases between them. There are 14 residues in the CDR3. The CDR3 nucleotides read TGTGCCAGCAGTTTGGTCTGGGGGCGGGATGGCTACACCTTC. Amino acid sequence: CASSLVWGRDGYTF.

This clonotype appeared a few times. J is TRBJ1-5 and V is TRBV19; 10 positions match TRBD1. Germline V lookup: CDR1 LNHDA, CDR2 SQIVND (reference sequence). The J segment lost 0 bases and the V segment lost 7 bases, leaving 9 bases of the junction unmatched. This CDR3 spans 17 amino acids. CDR3 in DNA: TGTGCCAGTATGAAGGGGACAGGGGAAGGTAGCAATCAGCCCCAGCATTTT. Protein: CASMKGTGEGSNQPQHF.

This clonotype was counted at least ten times. The V and J genes are TRBV19 and TRBJ2-7; 12 nucleotides match TRBD1. The CDR3 has 18 amino acids. Germline CDR1 reads LNHDA; CDR2 reads SQIVND (reference sequence). The trim removed 5 bases at V and 0 bases at J, leaving 11 bases unmatched. The CDR3 region has the DNA TGTGCCAGTAGTTTTGGCGGGACAGGGGGCCGATACTCCTACGAGCAGTACTTC. Protein sequence: CASSFGGTGGRYSYEQYF.